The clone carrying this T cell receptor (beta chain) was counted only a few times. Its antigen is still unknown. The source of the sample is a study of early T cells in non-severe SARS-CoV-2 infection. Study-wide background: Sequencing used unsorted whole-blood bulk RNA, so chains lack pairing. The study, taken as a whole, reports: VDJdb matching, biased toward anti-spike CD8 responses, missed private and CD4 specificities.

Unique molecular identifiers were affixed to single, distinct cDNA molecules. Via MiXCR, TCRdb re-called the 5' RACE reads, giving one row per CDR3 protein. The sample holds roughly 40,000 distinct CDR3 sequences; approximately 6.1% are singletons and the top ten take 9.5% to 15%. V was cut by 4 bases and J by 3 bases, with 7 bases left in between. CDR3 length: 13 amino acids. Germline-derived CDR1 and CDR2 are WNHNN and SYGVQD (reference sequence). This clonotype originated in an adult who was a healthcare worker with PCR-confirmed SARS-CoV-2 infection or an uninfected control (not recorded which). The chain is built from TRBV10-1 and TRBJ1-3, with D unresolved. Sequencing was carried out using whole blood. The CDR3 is CASSGGLGNTIYF. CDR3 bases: TGCGCCAGCAGTGGAGGGCTTGGAAACACCATATATTTT.